What follows are 25 T cell receptor beta chains derived from one specimen sequenced in a study of Ad26.COV2.S vaccination and SARS-CoV-2 variants listed by TCRdb under 2021. In light of the paper, this sample's treatment or condition label describes: 19 received Ad26.COV2.S at low or high dose, single or two shots; about 5 received placebo; per-sample allocation not given. Repertoires of vaccine and placebo recipients were sequenced from samples taken on day 63 after the first injection. The library was built by means of the immunoSEQ multiplex PCR assay. The source is immuneACCESS, and TCRdb retained only in-frame sequences with V and J called. Part of the clones is not carried over; for the studies checked, unresolved V genes explain less than half of this, and the remainder is unexplained. The sample contains about 430,000 clones, around nine tenths of them found a single time. The ten largest clones add up to about 12% of the sample.

This specimen consisted of peripheral blood, obtained in a trial of Ad26.COV2.S vaccine versus placebo. The origin of the receptors is a person between 18 and 59 years old who received the Ad26.COV2.S COVID-19 vaccine or a placebo.

This chain links TRBV27 with TRBJ1-2, with D possibly matching TRBD1 (6 bases). Trimming pared 11 bases from V and 4 bases from J, leaving 23 bases between. The CDR3 sequence is 15 residues long. Germline V gene sequence: CDR1 MNHEY, CDR2 SMNVEV (reference sequence). The CDR3 coding sequence is TGTGCCGGAAGGGGGGGGGAAATTGTTAGCTATGGCTACACCTTC. Translating gives CAGRGGEIVSYGYTF.

The V gene is TRBV5-1, the J gene TRBJ2-1; D gene unclear. The germline V gene encodes CDR1 SGHRS and CDR2 YFSETQ. The CDR3 is made up of 12 amino acids. Trimming pared 0 bases from V and 9 bases from J, leaving 7 bases between. The CDR3 loop reads CASSLVEGEQFF. The CDR3 DNA reads TGCGCCAGCAGCTTGGTGGAAGGTGAGCAGTTCTTC. The full variable domain, its missing parts supplied by reference TRBV5-1 and TRBJ2-1, is KAGVTQTPRYLIKTRGQQVTLSCSPISGHRSVSWYQQTPGQGLQFLFEYFSETQRNKGNFPGRFSGRQFSNSRSEMNVSTLELGDSALYLCASSLVEGEQFFGPGTRLTVL.

The chain links TRBV5-1 to TRBJ1-2; D is uncertain. This CDR3 is 14 amino acids long. V dropped 2 bases and J dropped 1 base, with 9 bases sitting between them. Germline V lookup: CDR1 SGHRS, CDR2 YFSETQ. CDR3 protein: CASSFGTFNYGYTF. The CDR3 nucleotides are TGCGCCAGCAGCTTCGGTACTTTTAACTATGGCTACACCTTC.

The V call is TRBV3-1 (or the pseudogene TRBV3-2), the J call TRBJ1-1; D unclear. The CDR3 sequence is 13 residues long. Trimming cost V 2 bases and J 4 bases, with 8 bases left between them. Germline V CDR1 and CDR2: LGHDT, YNNKEL (reference sequence). The CDR3: CASSQLPGTEAFF. In nucleotides, the CDR3 is TGTGCCAGCAGCCAACTCCCGGGCACTGAAGCTTTCTTT.

This chain joins TRBV4-1 and TRBJ2-1, with 8 nucleotides matching TRBD2. CDR3 length: 15 amino acids. Germline CDR1 MGHRA, CDR2 YSYEKL. Unmatched junction bases numbered 4, after V lost 0 bases and J lost 6 bases. This chain's CDR3 is CASSQDRGRINEQFF. For the CDR3, the DNA is TGCGCCAGCAGCCAAGATCGCGGGAGGATCAATGAGCAGTTCTTC.

The V and J genes are TRBV3-1 (or the pseudogene TRBV3-2) and TRBJ2-7, with 10 nucleotides matching TRBD2. After removal of 3 bases from V and 0 bases from J, the junction contained 8 bases not matched to a gene. This CDR3 comprises 17 residues. Germline lookup yields CDR1 LGHDT and CDR2 YNNKEL (reference sequence). Here the CDR3 DNA reads TGTGCCAGCAGCCACGCCGGACTAGCGGACCGCTCCTACGAGCAGTACTTC. Protein sequence: CASSHAGLADRSYEQYF.

The CDR3 nucleotides read TGCGCCAGCAGCTTGGGGGATACGGCAGATACGCAGTATTTT. It encodes CASSLGDTADTQYF. V gene TRBV5-1 combines with J gene TRBJ2-3; the D is unclear. Trimming stripped 0 bases from V and 4 bases from J, with 9 bases between. The CDR3 consists of 14 residues. From germline, CDR1 is SGHRS and CDR2 YFSETQ.

The chain is built from TRBV4-1 and TRBJ2-1; 11 nucleotides match TRBD2. Trimming at V came to 2 bases and at J to 2 bases, leaving 14 bases not matched to a gene. CDR3 length equals 20 residues. CDR1 is MGHRA and CDR2 is YSYEKL in the germline V gene. CDR3 sequence reads: CASSQPRLAGGPRTYNEQFF. CDR3 nucleotide sequence: TGCGCCAGCAGCCAACCCAGATTAGCGGGAGGGCCTCGGACCTACAATGAGCAGTTCTTC.

This chain uses TRBV11-2 with TRBJ2-1, with 9 bases identical to TRBD2. The germline V gene encodes CDR1 SGHAT and CDR2 FQNNGV. The CDR3 runs 15 residues. With V trimmed by 5 bases and J by 3 bases, 5 bases remained unmatched. The CDR3 region has the DNA TGTGCCAGCAGCCAGCTAGCGGGGCGCTACAATGAGCAGTTCTTC. Protein sequence: CASSQLAGRYNEQFF.

This clone was seen once. The gene calls are TRBV30 and TRBJ1-6; a possible D gene is TRBD1 (6 bases). V was trimmed by 5 bases and J by 7 bases, leaving 15 bases between them. Germline V gives CDR1 GTSNPN, CDR2 SVGIG (reference sequence). The length of the CDR3 is 14 residues. The CDR3 region is CAWAYRTVNSPLHF. The DNA for the CDR3 is TGTGCCTGGGCTTACAGGACAGTGAATTCACCCCTCCACTTT.

This chain links TRBV7-2 with TRBJ2-5; 11 bases align to TRBD2. Germline CDR1 and CDR2: SGHTA and FQGNSA. V shed 2 bases, J shed 2 bases, and the junction held 1 base outside the gene matches. The CDR3 has 15 residues. The CDR3 nucleotides read TGTGCCAGCAGCTTAATAGCGGGGGGGCAAGAGACCCAGTACTTC. Translation: CASSLIAGGQETQYF.

The chain has TRBV9 and TRBJ2-3; TRBD1 matches at 10 bases. This CDR3 region has 16 residues. J was trimmed by 4 bases and V by 3 bases; bases with no gene match: 8. Germline V gene sequence: CDR1 SGDLS, CDR2 YYNGEE. The CDR3 coding sequence is TGTGCCAGCAGCGCTTACCGGGACAGGGGTCCAGATACGCAGTATTTT. Translation: CASSAYRDRGPDTQYF.

This rearrangement joins TRBV13 to TRBJ1-5; D remains ambiguous. The CDR3 length is 14 residues. V was trimmed by 0 bases and J by 5 bases, leaving 8 bases between them. Germline-derived CDR1 and CDR2 are PRHDT and FYEKMQ (reference sequence). The CDR3, as DNA: TGTGCCAGCAGCTTAGGAGTTGGCGATCAGCCCCAGCATTTT. Protein: CASSLGVGDQPQHF.

V and J are TRBV29-1 and TRBJ2-1, with TRBD1 as a possible D gene (7 bases). V was clipped by 6 bases and J by 4 bases, with 16 bases between them. This CDR3 is 14 amino acids long. The germline gives CDR1 SQVTM, CDR2 ANQGSEA. CDR3: CSVEGQKAYNEQFF. DNA for the CDR3: TGCAGCGTGGAGGGACAGAAAGCTTACAATGAGCAGTTCTTC.

V gene TRBV18 combines with J gene TRBJ1-1; possible D gene TRBD1, 6 bases. V lost 6 bases and J lost 3, with 20 bases in between. The CDR3 is 16 amino acids. Germline V gene data show CDR1 as KGHSH and CDR2 as LQKENI. The CDR3 region is CASSPRGGGDDTEAFF. Written as DNA, the CDR3 is TGTGCCAGCTCTCCCCGGGGGGGCGGGGATGACACTGAAGCTTTCTTT.

This clone was recorded only once. The genes are TRBV6-5 and TRBJ1-2, with unresolved D. The germline V gene has CDR1 MNHEY and CDR2 SVGAGI. V was cut by 6 bases and J by 7 bases, with 18 bases left in between. The length of the CDR3 is 14 residues. The CDR3 DNA is TGTGCCAGCAGCCTACTGGGCAACTACGGTGGCTACACCTTC. This encodes CASSLLGNYGGYTF.

V gene TRBV6-5 combines with J gene TRBJ2-5, with 11 positions matching TRBD2. The CDR3 is 15 amino acids. Germline lookup yields CDR1 MNHEY and CDR2 SVGAGI. With V trimmed by 5 bases and J by 1 base, 3 bases remained unmatched. CDR3 loop: CASSRLAGTQETQYF. The CDR3 nucleotides are TGTGCCAGCAGTCGACTAGCGGGGACCCAAGAGACCCAGTACTTC.

The chain recombines TRBV5-4 with TRBJ1-4; maybe TRBD1 (5 bases). The V gene's germline CDR1 is SGHNT and CDR2 YYREEE (reference sequence). Trimming shortened V by 3 bases and J by 10 bases, and 7 bases separated the two germline ends. The CDR3 covers 11 residues. The CDR3: CASSSGGKLFF. As DNA, the CDR3 is TGTGCCAGCAGCTCGGGGGGAAAACTGTTTTTT.

This chain connects TRBV6-2 or TRBV6-3 to TRBJ1-6; D not certain. The CDR3 extends over 16 amino acids. The germline V gene encodes CDR1 MNHEY and CDR2 SVGEGT. The V and J ends lost 5 bases and 7 bases respectively, with 18 bases between them. The DNA of the CDR3 is TGTGCCAGCAGTCGACCCTCGGGCCTCGGAAATTCACCCCTCCACTTT. This translates into CASSRPSGLGNSPLHF.

The rearrangement links TRBV14 to TRBJ2-7, with 8 bases matching TRBD1. Unmatched junction bases numbered 5, after V lost 2 bases and J lost 5 bases. This CDR3 region has 14 residues. Looked up from germline, CDR1 is SGHDN and CDR2 is FVKESK. CDR3 in DNA: TGTGCCAGCAGCCAAAACAGGGGGTCCCACGAGCAGTACTTC. It codes for CASSQNRGSHEQYF.

CDR3 sequence (DNA): TGTGCCAGCAGCAAAGCGGGGAAGGGCTACGAGCAGTACTTC. Translated: CASSKAGKGYEQYF. The chain combines TRBV21-1 with TRBJ2-7. TRBV21-1 constitutes a pseudogene. The CDR3 sequence is 14 residues long.

This chain uses TRBV4-2 with TRBJ1-2, with TRBD1 as a possible D gene (6 bases). The V gene's germline CDR1 is LGHNA and CDR2 YNFKEQ. Trimming stripped 0 bases from V and 3 bases from J, with 23 bases between. The CDR3 contains 19 residues. CDR3 sequence: CASSQEGGRGTTWDYGYTF. The CDR3 nucleotides are TGTGCCAGCAGCCAAGAAGGGGGGAGGGGGACTACTTGGGACTATGGCTACACCTTC.

The chain carries TRBV5-1 and TRBJ2-7, with no clear D. V was shortened by 1 base and J by 0 bases, with 2 bases between the two germline ends. The germline V gene has CDR1 SGHRS and CDR2 YFSETQ. The CDR3 totals 12 residues. CDR3 protein: CASSLHSYEQYF. In DNA form, the CDR3 reads TGCGCCAGCAGCTTGCACTCCTACGAGCAGTACTTC.

V and J are TRBV6-5 and TRBJ1-2; a weak D match, TRBD1 (5 bases). The CDR3 covers 15 residues. Trimming left V 0 bases short and J 6 bases short, with 14 bases between. From germline, CDR1 is MNHEY and CDR2 SVGAGI. In nucleotides, the CDR3 is TGTGCCAGCAGTTACTCGAATCCGACGGGGGATGGCTACACCTTC. Amino acids: CASSYSNPTGDGYTF.

This sequence joins TRBV27 and TRBJ2-7; either TRBD1 or TRBD2 may fit D (5 bases each). The CDR3 spans 15 residues. Germline-derived CDR1 and CDR2 are MNHEY and SMNVEV (reference sequence). Deletions cut 3 bases from V and 4 bases from J, with 16 bases between. CDR3 in amino acids: CASSLRRGTPYEQYF. CDR3 bases: TGTGCCAGCAGTTTGCGACGGGGCACCCCTTACGAGCAGTACTTC.